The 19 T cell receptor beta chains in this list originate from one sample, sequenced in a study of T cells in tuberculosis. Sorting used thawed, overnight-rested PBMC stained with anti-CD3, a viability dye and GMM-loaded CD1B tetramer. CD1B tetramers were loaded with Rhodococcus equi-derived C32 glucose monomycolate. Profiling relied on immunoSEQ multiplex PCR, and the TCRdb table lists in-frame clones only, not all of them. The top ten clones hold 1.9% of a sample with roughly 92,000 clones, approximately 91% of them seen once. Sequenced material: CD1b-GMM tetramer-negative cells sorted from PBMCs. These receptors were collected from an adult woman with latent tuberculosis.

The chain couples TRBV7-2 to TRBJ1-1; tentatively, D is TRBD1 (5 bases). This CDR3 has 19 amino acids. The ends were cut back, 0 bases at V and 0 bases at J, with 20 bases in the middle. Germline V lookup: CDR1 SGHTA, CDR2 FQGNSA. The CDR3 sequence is CASSLAIKGLRGVNTEAFF. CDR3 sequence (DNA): TGTGCCAGCAGCTTAGCAATTAAGGGGCTGCGGGGTGTGAACACTGAAGCTTTCTTT.

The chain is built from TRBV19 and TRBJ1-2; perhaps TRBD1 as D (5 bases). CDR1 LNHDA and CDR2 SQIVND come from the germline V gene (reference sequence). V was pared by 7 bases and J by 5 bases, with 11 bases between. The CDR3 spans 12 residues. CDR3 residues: CASTLSGYGYTF. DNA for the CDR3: TGTGCCAGTACTCTGTCAGGGTATGGCTACACCTTC.

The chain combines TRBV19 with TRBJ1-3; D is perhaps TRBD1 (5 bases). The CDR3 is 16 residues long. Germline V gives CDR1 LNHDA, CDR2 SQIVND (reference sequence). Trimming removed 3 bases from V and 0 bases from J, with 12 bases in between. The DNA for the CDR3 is TGTGCCAGTAGTATCAAGACAGCAACCTCTGGAAACACCATATATTTT. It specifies CASSIKTATSGNTIYF.

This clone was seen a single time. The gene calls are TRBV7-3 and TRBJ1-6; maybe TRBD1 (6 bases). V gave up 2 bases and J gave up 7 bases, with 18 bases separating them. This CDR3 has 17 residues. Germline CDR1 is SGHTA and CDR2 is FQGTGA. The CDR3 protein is CASSLVPVQGTNSPLHF. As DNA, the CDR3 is TGTGCCAGCAGCTTAGTTCCGGTCCAGGGGACAAATTCACCCCTCCACTTT.

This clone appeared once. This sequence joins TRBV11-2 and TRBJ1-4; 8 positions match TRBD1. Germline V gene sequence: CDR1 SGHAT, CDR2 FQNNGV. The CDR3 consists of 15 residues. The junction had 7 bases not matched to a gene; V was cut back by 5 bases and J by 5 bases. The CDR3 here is CASSPRGLNNEKLFF. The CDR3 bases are TGTGCCAGCAGCCCCAGGGGGCTTAACAATGAAAAACTGTTTTTT.

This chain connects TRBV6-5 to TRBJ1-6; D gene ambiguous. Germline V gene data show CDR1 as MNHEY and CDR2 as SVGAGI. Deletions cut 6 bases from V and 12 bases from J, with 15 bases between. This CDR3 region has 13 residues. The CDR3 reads CASREGLQLPLHF. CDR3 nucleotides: TGTGCCAGCAGGGAGGGTCTCCAATTACCCCTCCACTTT.

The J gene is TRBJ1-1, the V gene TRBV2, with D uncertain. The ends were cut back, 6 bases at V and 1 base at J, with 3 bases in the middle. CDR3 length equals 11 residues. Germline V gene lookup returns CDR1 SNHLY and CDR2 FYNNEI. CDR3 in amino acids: CASRQNTEAFF. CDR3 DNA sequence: TGTGCCAGCAGACAGAACACTGAAGCTTTCTTT. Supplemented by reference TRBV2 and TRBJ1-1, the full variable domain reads EPEVTQTPSHQVTQMGQEVILRCVPISNHLYFYWYRQILGQKVEFLVSFYNNEISEKSEIFDDQFSVERPDGSNFTLKIRSTKLEDSAMYFCASRQNTEAFFGQGTRLTVV.

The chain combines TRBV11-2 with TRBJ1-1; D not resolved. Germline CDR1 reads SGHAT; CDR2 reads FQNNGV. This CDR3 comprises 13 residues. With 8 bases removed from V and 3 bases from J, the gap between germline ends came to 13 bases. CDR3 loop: CASRLAGYTEAFF. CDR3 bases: TGTGCCAGCCGATTAGCGGGTTACACTGAAGCTTTCTTT.

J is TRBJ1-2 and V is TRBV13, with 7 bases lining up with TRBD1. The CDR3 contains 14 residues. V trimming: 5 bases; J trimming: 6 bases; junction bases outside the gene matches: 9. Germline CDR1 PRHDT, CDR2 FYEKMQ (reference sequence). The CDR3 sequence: CASSPQGTDDGYTF. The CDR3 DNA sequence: TGTGCCAGCAGCCCACAGGGGACAGATGATGGCTACACCTTC.

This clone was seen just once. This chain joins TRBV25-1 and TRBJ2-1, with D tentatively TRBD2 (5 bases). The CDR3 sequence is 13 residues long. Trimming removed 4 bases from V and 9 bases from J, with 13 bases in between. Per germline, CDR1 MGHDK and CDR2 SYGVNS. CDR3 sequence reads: CASSGREFGEQFF. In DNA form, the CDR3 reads TGTGCCAGCAGTGGACGGGAATTTGGTGAGCAGTTCTTC.

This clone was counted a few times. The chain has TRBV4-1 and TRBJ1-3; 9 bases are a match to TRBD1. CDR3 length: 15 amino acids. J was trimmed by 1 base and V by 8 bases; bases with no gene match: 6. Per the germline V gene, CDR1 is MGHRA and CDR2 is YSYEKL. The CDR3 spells CASGAGTGSGNTIYF. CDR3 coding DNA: TGCGCCAGCGGGGCCGGGACAGGGTCTGGAAACACCATATATTTT.

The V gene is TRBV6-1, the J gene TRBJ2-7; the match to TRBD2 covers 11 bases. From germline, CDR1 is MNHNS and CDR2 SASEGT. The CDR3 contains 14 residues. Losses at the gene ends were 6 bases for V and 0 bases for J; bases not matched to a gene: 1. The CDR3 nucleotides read TGTGCCAGCAGGGGACTAGCGGCCTCCTACGAGCAGTACGTC. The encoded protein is CASRGLAASYEQYV.

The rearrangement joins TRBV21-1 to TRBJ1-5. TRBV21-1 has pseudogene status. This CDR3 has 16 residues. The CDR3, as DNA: TGTGCCAGCAGCACCCCCCAGGGCAGGGAGGATCAGCCCCAGCATTTT. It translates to CASSTPQGREDQPQHF.

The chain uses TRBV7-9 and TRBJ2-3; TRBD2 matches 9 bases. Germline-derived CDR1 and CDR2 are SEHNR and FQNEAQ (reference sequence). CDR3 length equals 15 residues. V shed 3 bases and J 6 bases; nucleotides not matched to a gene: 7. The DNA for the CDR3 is TGTGCCAGCAGCTTGGCCTCTAGCGGGGCTGATACGCAGTATTTT. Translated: CASSLASSGADTQYF.

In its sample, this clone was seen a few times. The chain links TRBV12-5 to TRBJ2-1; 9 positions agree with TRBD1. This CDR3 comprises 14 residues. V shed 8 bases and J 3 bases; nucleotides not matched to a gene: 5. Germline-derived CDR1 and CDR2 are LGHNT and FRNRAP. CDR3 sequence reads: CASCGGQGYNEQFF. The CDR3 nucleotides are TGTGCTAGTTGTGGGGGACAGGGCTACAATGAGCAGTTCTTC.

CDR3 sequence reads: CASSGGVGIQYF. The CDR3 DNA sequence: TGTGCCAGCAGTGGGGGGGTCGGCATTCAGTACTTC. The gene calls are TRBV2 and TRBJ2-4; perhaps TRBD2 as D (6 bases). The CDR3 is made up of 12 amino acids. Per germline, CDR1 SNHLY and CDR2 FYNNEI. V dropped 4 bases and J dropped 9 bases, with 10 bases sitting between them.

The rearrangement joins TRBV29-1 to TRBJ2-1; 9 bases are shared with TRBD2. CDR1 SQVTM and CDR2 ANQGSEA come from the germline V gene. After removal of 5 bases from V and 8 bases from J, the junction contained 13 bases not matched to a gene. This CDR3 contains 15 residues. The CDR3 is CSVPGQRGVWDEQFF. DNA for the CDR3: TGCAGCGTTCCGGGGCAGCGGGGGGTCTGGGATGAGCAGTTCTTC.

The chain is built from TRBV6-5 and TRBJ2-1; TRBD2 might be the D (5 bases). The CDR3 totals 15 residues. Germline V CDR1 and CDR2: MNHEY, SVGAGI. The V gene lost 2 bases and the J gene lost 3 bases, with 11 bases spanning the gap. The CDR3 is CASSYRREFYNEQFF. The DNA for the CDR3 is TGTGCCAGCAGTTACCGAAGGGAGTTCTACAATGAGCAGTTCTTC.

CDR3 bases: TGCGCCAGCAGCAAACTCACCTTCAGGGGGCCGGGTGAAAAACTGTTTTTT. Translating it yields CASSKLTFRGPGEKLFF. This chain connects TRBV5-1 to TRBJ1-4; TRBD1 matches 8 bases. Losses at the gene ends were 4 bases for V and 7 bases for J; bases not matched to a gene: 15. The CDR3 is 17 residues long. Germline values: CDR1 SGHRS, CDR2 YFSETQ.